This TCR beta chain was sequenced in a study of blood T cells in healthy people across ages. Study-wide results and caveats: When one million T cells were used, diversity estimates were thought to be underestimates. Per million T cells, TCR beta diversity dropped about linearly as age rose.

Trimming left V 2 bases short and J 4 bases short, with 20 bases between. Germline V gives CDR1 GTSNPN, CDR2 SVGIG (reference sequence). This CDR3 has 16 residues. Alongside a J-beta primer mix, a sample-barcoded 5' primer served in a second PCR lasting about 7 to 12 cycles. TCRdb processed the 5' RACE reads anew with MiXCR; each CDR3 protein has one entry. The repertoire includes roughly 930,000 distinct CDR3 sequences, roughly 43% of them detected once, and roughly 13% sits in the top ten. In its sample, this clonotype was seen once. Its antigen remains unknown. In terms of origin and age, donors were healthy Caucasian individuals from Russia aged about 6 to 90. There were at least 6 micrograms of total RNA extracted from every sample.

This chain links TRBV30 with TRBJ1-2, with D uncertain. This TCR came from a young man in good health. The material sequenced was blood. CDR3 region: CAWSIYTGIPSYGYTF. The CDR3 DNA reads as TGTGCCTGGAGTATATACACCGGGATCCCTAGCTATGGCTACACCTTC.